This T cell receptor beta chain was obtained from a study of control samples from healthy donors and cancer patients. The CDR3 has 14 residues. Trimming removed 4 bases at V and 5 bases at J, with 15 bases between. Germline values: CDR1 SGHVS, CDR2 FQNEAQ. The data were produced by immunoSEQ multiplex PCR, yet TCRdb's version contains in-frame clones alone and is incomplete. The repertoire consists of approximately 170,000 clones, with around 91% occurring once and the leading ten covering approximately 1.4%. The receptor was derived from a woman in her 50s in good health. The V call is TRBV7-8, the J call TRBJ2-7; D might be TRBD1 (6 bases). Sequenced: blood. CDR3 protein: CASSYTAGANEQYF. CDR3 nucleotides: TGTGCCAGCAGCTACACCGCAGGGGCAAACGAGCAGTACTTC.